This TCR beta chain derives from a study of T cells in Graves' hyperthyroidism and ophthalmopathy. Study at large: The initial diagnosis was the point when peripheral blood was collected, ahead of any treatment. Study-wide results and limits: Most thyroid clonotypes expanded above 0.001 were also detected in blood.

This clonotype was counted ten times or more. The antigen remains unidentified. Around 10 ml fresh peripheral blood yielded the PBMCs. Germline V gene lookup returns CDR1 MNHNS and CDR2 SASEGT. Germline trimming cut 6 bases from V and 0 bases from J; bases unmatched to any gene: 3. This CDR3 has 15 amino acids. The source material, RNA transcripts, was used to amplify TCR beta CDR3 regions. With the HTBI primer set, the TCR CDR3 went through a first round of RT-PCR. Using its own MiXCR run on the multiplex PCR reads, TCRdb lists one record per CDR3 protein. The sample holds approximately 490,000 distinct CDR3 sequences; roughly 22% are singletons and the top ten take 45% to 50%.

The chain carries TRBV6-1 and TRBJ2-5; TRBD2 matches at 11 bases. What was sequenced was blood. The sequence was collected from a woman in her 70s with Graves' ophthalmopathy. The CDR3 region has the DNA TGTGCCAGCAGACTAGCGGGAGATCACCAAGAGACCCAGTACTTC. Translated: CASRLAGDHQETQYF.